This T cell receptor (beta chain) was obtained from a study of T cells in Graves' hyperthyroidism and ophthalmopathy. Findings and limits, study-wide: Most expanded thyroid clonotypes above 0.001 also appeared in blood. Ophthalmopathy, which appeared later, was predicted by the model a median around 6 months before onset. A model built on 13 V-J features separated ophthalmopathy from stable hyperthyroidism.

This CDR3 region has 12 residues. V lost 7 bases and J lost 6, with 13 bases in between. Germline V gives CDR1 SGHDT, CDR2 YYEEEE. As regards this clonotype: What it binds is unknown.

Clinicians diagnosed patients from clinical symptoms, serum thyroxine and TRAb, thyroid ultrasound and orbital computed tomography. TCR beta CDR3 sequences were amplified from RNA transcripts. With the HTBI primer set, the TCR CDR3 went through a first round of RT-PCR. One entry per CDR3 protein results from TCRdb running MiXCR on the multiplex PCR reads. The sample contains 500,000 to 800,000 distinct CDR3 sequences, just under 45% of which appear only once. The TCR sequence derives from an adult man with Graves' disease, either hyperthyroidism or ophthalmopathy (not recorded which). The sample comprised peripheral blood or thyroid tissue (not recorded which). V and J are TRBV5-6 and TRBJ2-5; D remains unclear. The DNA for the CDR3 is TGTGCCAGCTCACCATCCTCGAAGACCCAGTACTTC. Amino acids: CASSPSSKTQYF. Using reference TRBV5-6 and TRBJ2-5 for the parts outside the CDR3, the full variable domain is DAGVTQSPTHLIKTRGQQVTLRCSPKSGHDTVSWYQQALGQGPQFIFQYYEEEERQRGNFPDRFSGHQFPNYSSELNVNALLLGDSALYLCASSPSSKTQYFGPGTRLLVL.